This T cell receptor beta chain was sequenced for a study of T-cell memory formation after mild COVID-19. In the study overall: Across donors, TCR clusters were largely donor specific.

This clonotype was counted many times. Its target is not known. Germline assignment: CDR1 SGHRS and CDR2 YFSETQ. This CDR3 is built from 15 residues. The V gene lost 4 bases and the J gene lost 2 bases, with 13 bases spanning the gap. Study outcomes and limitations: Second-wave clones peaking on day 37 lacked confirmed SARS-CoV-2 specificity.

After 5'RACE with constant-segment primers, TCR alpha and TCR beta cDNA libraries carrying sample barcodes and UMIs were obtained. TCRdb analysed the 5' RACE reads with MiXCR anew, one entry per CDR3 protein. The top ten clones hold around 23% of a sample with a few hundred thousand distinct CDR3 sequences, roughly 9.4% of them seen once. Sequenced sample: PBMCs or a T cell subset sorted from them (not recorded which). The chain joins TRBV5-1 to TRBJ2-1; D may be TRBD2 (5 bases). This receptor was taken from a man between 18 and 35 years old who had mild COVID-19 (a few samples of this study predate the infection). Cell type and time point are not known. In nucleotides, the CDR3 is TGCGCCAGCAGCCCGGACTCGAGGGCCTACAATGAGCAGTTCTTC. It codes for CASSPDSRAYNEQFF.